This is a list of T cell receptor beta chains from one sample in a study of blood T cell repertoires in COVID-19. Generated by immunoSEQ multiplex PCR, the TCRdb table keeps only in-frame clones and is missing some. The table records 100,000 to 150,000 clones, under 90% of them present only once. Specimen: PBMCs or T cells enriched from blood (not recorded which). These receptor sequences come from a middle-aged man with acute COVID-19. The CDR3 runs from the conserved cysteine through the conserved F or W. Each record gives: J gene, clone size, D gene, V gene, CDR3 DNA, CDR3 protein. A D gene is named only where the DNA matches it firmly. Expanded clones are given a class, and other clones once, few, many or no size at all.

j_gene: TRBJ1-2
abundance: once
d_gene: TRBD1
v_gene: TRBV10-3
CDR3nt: TGTGCCATCAGTGAGTCGGGACAGGACTATGGCTACACCTTC
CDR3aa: CAISESGQDYGYTF

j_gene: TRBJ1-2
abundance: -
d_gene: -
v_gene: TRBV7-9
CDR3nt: TGTGCCAGCAGCTTTGAGGGAAGCTATGGCTACACCTTC
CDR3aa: CASSFEGSYGYTF

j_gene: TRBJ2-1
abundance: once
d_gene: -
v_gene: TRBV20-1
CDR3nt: TGCAGTGCTAGTCACCCCGGGACCCGGGATAGCGGCAATGAGCAGTTCTTC
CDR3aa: CSASHPGTRDSGNEQFF

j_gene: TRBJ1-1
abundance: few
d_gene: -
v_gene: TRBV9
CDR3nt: TGTGCCAGCAGCGTCTGGGGCGTTAACACTGAAGCTTTCTTT
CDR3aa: CASSVWGVNTEAFF

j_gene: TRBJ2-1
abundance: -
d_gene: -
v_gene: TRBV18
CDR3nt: TGTGCCAGCTCCTCTTACAATGAGCAGTTCTTC
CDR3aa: CASSSYNEQFF

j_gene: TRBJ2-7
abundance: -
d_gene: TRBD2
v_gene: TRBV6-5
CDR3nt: TGTGCCAGCAGTAGGGCGGGAGTCCACGAGCAGTACTTC
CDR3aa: CASSRAGVHEQYF

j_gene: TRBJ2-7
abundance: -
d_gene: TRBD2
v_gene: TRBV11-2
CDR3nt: TGTGCCAGCAGCCACGGGAGGACCTACGAGCAGTACTTC
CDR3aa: CASSHGRTYEQYF

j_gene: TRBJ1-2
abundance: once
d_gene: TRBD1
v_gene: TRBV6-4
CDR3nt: TGTGCCAGCAGTGACCCCCGAGGGGCAGGGGGAGACTATGGCTACACCTTC
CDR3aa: CASSDPRGAGGDYGYTF

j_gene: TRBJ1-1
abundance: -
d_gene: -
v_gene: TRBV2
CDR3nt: TGTGCCAGCAGTGCCCGGGGGACGACGAACACTGAAGCTTTCTTT
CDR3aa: CASSARGTTNTEAFF

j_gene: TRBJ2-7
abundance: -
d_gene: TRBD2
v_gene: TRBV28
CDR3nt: TGTGCCAGCAGTTTCCCCCTAAGGGCTAGCGGGAACTACGAGCAGTACTTC
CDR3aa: CASSFPLRASGNYEQYF

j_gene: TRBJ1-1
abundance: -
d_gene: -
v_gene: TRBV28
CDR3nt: TGTGCCAGCAGTTTATTCAACGAACGGGTTGAAGCTTTCTTT
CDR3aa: CASSLFNERVEAFF

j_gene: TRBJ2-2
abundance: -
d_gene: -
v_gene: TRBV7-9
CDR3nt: TGTGCCAGCAGCCGACAGAAGAACACCGGGGAGCTGTTTTTT
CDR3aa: CASSRQKNTGELFF

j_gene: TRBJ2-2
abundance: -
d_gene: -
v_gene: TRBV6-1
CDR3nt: TGTGCCAGCAGTGAAGGGCTGGACACCGGGGAGCTGTTTTTT
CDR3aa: CASSEGLDTGELFF

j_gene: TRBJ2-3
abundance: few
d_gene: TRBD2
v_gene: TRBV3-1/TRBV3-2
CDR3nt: TGTGCCAGCAGCAGGACTAGCGGCACAGATACGCAGTATTTT
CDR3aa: CASSRTSGTDTQYF

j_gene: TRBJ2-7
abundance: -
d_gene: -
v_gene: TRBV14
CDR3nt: TGTGCCAGCAGCCAACGAGCGGGTGTCTCCTACGAGCAGTACTTC
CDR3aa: CASSQRAGVSYEQYF

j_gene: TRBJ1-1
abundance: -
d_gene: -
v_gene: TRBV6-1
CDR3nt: TGTGCCAGCAGTGCCCACGGGGGTCGTTTGAACACTGAAGCTTTCTTT
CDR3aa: CASSAHGGRLNTEAFF

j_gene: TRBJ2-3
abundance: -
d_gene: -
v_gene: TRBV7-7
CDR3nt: TGTGCTAGCAGCTTAGTGGCTGGGCTCCCCGGCGATACGCAGTATTTT
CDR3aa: CASSLVAGLPGDTQYF

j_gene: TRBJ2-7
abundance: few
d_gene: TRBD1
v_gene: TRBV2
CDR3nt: TGTGCCAGCAGCCTGGGACAGTACGAGCAGTACTTC
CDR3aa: CASSLGQYEQYF

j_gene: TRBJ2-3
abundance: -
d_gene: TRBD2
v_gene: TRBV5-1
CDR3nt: TGCGCCAGCGGAGCGGGAGCGCGCACAGATACGCAGTATTTT
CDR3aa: CASGAGARTDTQYF

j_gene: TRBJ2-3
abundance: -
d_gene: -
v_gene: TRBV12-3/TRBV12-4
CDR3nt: TGTGCCAGCAGTTTTTTGCGGTGGGATACGCAGTATTTT
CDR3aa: CASSFLRWDTQYF

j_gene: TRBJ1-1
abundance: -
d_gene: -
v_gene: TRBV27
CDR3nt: TGTGCCAGCAGCTTTTCGGGTACTGAAGCTTTCTTT
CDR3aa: CASSFSGTEAFF

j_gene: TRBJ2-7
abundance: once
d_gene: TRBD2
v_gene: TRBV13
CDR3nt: TGTGCCAGCAGCTTAGGCCTTGGGACTAGCGGGGTGGAGCAGTACTTC
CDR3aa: CASSLGLGTSGVEQYF

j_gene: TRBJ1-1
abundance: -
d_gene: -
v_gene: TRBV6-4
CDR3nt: TGTGCCAGCAGCCCGACAGCTTCATACGCTGAAGCTTTCTTT
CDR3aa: CASSPTASYAEAFF

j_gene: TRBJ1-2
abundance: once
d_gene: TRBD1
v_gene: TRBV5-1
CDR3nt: TGCGCCAGCAGCTTGGAAAATCAGGGGGCTGGGGGCTACACCTTC
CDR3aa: CASSLENQGAGGYTF

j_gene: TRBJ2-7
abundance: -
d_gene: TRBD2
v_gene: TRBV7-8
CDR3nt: TGTGCCAGCAGCGGAAGCCCGGGACTAGCCAGCTCCTACGAGCAGTACTTC
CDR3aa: CASSGSPGLASSYEQYF

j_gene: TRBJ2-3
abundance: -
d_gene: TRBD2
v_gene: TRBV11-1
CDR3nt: TGTGCCAGCAGCTCAGGACTAGCGGGGAGCACAGATACGCAGTATTTT
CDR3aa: CASSSGLAGSTDTQYF

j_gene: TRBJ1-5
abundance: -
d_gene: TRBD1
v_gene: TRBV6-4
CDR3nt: TGTGCCAGCAGTGACTGGAGACAGGGAGAGGATCAGCCCCAGCATTTT
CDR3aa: CASSDWRQGEDQPQHF

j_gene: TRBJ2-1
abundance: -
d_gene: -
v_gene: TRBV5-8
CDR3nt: TGTGCCAGCAGCTTAGGGCAGGGTCTGGATTTTGTCTATGAGCAGTTCTTC
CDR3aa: CASSLGQGLDFVYEQFF

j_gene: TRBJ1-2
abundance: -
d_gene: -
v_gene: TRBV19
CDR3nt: TGTGCCAGTAGTATCCAGGGACTTATCTATGGCTACACCTTC
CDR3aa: CASSIQGLIYGYTF

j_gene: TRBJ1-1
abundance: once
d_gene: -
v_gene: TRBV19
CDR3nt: TGTGCCAGTAGTCCCCGGACTCTTGAAGCTTTCTTT
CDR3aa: CASSPRTLEAFF

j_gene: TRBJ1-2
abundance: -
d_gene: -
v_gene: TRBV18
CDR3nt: TGTGCCAGCTCACCGGCGGCAGAAGGATATGGCTACACCTTC
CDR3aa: CASSPAAEGYGYTF

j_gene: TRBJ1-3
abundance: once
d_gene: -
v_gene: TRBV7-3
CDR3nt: TGTGCCAGCAGCTTAGAGGGACACGGAAACACCATATATTTT
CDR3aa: CASSLEGHGNTIYF

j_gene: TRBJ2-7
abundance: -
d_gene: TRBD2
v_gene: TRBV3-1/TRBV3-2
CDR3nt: TGTGCCAGCAGCCCAACCGGGACTAACTACGAGCAGTACTTC
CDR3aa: CASSPTGTNYEQYF

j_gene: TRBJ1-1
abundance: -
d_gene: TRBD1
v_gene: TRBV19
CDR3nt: TGTGCCAGTAGTCCTCGGGACAGGGTGGGGACTGAAGCTTTCTTT
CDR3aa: CASSPRDRVGTEAFF

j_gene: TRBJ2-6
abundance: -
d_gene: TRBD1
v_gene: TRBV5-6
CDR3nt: TGTGCCAGCAGCTGGGACAGGGTTGTTTTCTCTGGGGCCAACGTCCTGACTTTC
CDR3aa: CASSWDRVVFSGANVLTF

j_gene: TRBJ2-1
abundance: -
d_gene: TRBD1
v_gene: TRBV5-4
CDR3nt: TGTGCCAGCAGCTTGGGGGGACAGGACTACAATGAGCAGTTCTTC
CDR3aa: CASSLGGQDYNEQFF

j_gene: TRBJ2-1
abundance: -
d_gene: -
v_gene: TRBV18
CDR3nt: TGTGCCAGTCGCTACAGCTCCTACAATGAGCAGTTCTTC
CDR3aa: CASRYSSYNEQFF

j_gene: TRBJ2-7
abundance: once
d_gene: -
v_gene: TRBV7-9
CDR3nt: TGTGCCAGCAGTCCTAAGGAGTTCCTCTCCTACGAGCAGTACTTC
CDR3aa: CASSPKEFLSYEQYF

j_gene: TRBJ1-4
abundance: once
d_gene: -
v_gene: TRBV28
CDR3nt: TGTGCCAGCAGTTTACAACCAGGGATGGGTGAAAAACTGTTTTTT
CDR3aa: CASSLQPGMGEKLFF

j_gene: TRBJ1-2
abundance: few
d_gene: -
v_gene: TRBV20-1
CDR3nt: TGCAGTGCTAGGTACGGGGTCGGCTACACCTTC
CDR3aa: CSARYGVGYTF

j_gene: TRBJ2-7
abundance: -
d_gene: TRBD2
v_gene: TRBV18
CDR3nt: TGTGCCAGCTCACCAGGGAGGGCCTCGGTGGACGAGCAGTACTTC
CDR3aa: CASSPGRASVDEQYF

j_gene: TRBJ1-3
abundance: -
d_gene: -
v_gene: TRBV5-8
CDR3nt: TGTGCCAGCAGCCCGCAGGTCCCCATCCTCTCTGGAAACACCATATATTTT
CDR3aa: CASSPQVPILSGNTIYF

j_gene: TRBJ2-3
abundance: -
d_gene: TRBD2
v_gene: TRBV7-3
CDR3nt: TGTGCCAGCAGCCCTACTCCTACTAGCGGGGTGGCAGATACGCAGTATTTT
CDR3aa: CASSPTPTSGVADTQYF

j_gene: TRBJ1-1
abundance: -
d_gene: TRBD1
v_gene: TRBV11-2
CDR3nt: TGTGCCAGCAGCTTAGTGGGAGACAGGGAGAGGAACACTGAAGCTTTCTTT
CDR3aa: CASSLVGDRERNTEAFF

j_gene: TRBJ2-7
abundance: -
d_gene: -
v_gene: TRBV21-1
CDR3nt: TGTGCCAGCCCCCACCCCGGGACAATCTCGAGTTACGAGCAGTACTTC
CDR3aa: CASPHPGTISSYEQYF